Listed here are 7 T cell receptor beta chains from one sample, sequenced in a study of control samples from healthy donors and cancer patients. Sequenced by immunoSEQ multiplex PCR; TCRdb stores in-frame clones only, minus some. Counted here are some 250,000 clones, approximately 80% occurring once; the ten biggest clones make up 13%. The sample consisted of PBMCs. Receptor source: a woman aged 55-70 years with lung cancer.

The chain has TRBV28 and TRBJ2-3, with a weak D call TRBD1 (6 bases). The length of the CDR3 is 15 residues. Germline assignment: CDR1 MDHEN and CDR2 SYDVKM. V gave up 8 bases and J gave up 2 bases, with 17 bases separating them. CDR3 DNA sequence: TGTGCCAGCCCACCGGATCAGGGGATCACAGATACGCAGTATTTT. This codes for CASPPDQGITDTQYF. The full variable domain, in which reference TRBV28 and TRBJ2-3 provide the parts outside the CDR3, is DVKVTQSSRYLVKRTGEKVFLECVQDMDHENMFWYRQDPGLGLRLIYFSYDVKMKEKGDIPEGYSVSREKKERFSLILESASTNQTSMYLCASPPDQGITDTQYFGPGTRLTVL.

V usage is TRBV27 and J usage is TRBJ2-1; D remains ambiguous. Germline CDR1 is MNHEY and CDR2 is SMNVEV (reference sequence). The length of the CDR3 is 12 residues. Trimming took off 6 bases at V and 10 bases at J, with 13 bases between the two ends. The CDR3 here is CASSPTPWEQFF. CDR3 DNA sequence: TGTGCCAGCAGCCCTACTCCGTGGGAGCAGTTCTTC.

The chain is built from TRBV5-6 and TRBJ1-4, with 7 bases matching TRBD1. The CDR3 runs to 14 residues. Germline CDR1 and CDR2: SGHDT and YYEEEE. Trimming at V came to 9 bases and at J to 5 bases, leaving 10 bases not matched to a gene. The CDR3 loop reads CATARGGGNEKLFF. CDR3 bases: TGTGCCACCGCTCGAGGGGGCGGAAATGAAAAACTGTTTTTT. The full variable domain, with the rest looked up from reference TRBV5-6 and TRBJ1-4, is DAGVTQSPTHLIKTRGQQVTLRCSPKSGHDTVSWYQQALGQGPQFIFQYYEEEERQRGNFPDRFSGHQFPNYSSELNVNALLLGDSALYLCATARGGGNEKLFFGSGTQLSVL.

Points on this clone: Other nucleotide sequences in the sample specify the same CDR3. The chain joins TRBV30 to TRBJ2-1; D gene uncertain. The CDR3 extends over 11 amino acids. Per the germline V gene, CDR1 is GTSNPN and CDR2 is SVGIG (reference sequence). Between the trimmed V and J ends, which lost 0 bases and 4 bases, there was a span of 1 base. In DNA form, the CDR3 reads TGTGCCTGGAGTGTATACAATGAGCAGTTCTTC. It codes for CAWSVYNEQFF. The entire variable domain, with the rest obtained from reference TRBV30 and TRBJ2-1, is as follows: SQTIHQWPATLVQPVGSPLSLECTVEGTSNPNLYWYRQAAGRGLQLLFYSVGIGQISSEVPQNLSASRPQDRQFILSSKKLLLSDSGFYLCAWSVYNEQFFGPGTRLTVL.

This sequence joins TRBV5-5 and TRBJ2-7, with D possibly being TRBD1 or TRBD2 (5 bases each). This CDR3 is 13 amino acids long. Germline values: CDR1 SGHKS, CDR2 YYEKEE (reference sequence). V was trimmed by 5 bases and J by 3 bases, leaving 12 bases between them. The CDR3 DNA reads as TGTGCCAGCAGACGGGACGGAGGCTACGAGCAGTACTTC. Its translation: CASRRDGGYEQYF.

Regarding this clone: The sample has other DNA sequences that encode this CDR3 too. The chain employs TRBV5-1 and TRBJ2-6, with D possibly matching TRBD2 (5 bases). Germline V lookup: CDR1 SGHRS, CDR2 YFSETQ. The length of the CDR3 is 15 residues. V was trimmed by 0 bases and J by 4 bases, leaving 8 bases between them. CDR3 sequence: CASSLDVAGANVLTF. The CDR3, as DNA: TGCGCCAGCAGCTTGGACGTAGCGGGGGCCAACGTCCTGACTTTC.

The chain links TRBV2 to TRBJ2-1, with no clear D. CDR1 and CDR2 (germline): SNHLY, FYNNEI. This CDR3 is built from 14 residues. Trimming cost V 2 bases and J 5 bases, with 10 bases left between them. Here the CDR3 reads CASSELTGNNEQFF. The CDR3 DNA is TGTGCCAGCAGTGAACTTACTGGCAACAATGAGCAGTTCTTC.